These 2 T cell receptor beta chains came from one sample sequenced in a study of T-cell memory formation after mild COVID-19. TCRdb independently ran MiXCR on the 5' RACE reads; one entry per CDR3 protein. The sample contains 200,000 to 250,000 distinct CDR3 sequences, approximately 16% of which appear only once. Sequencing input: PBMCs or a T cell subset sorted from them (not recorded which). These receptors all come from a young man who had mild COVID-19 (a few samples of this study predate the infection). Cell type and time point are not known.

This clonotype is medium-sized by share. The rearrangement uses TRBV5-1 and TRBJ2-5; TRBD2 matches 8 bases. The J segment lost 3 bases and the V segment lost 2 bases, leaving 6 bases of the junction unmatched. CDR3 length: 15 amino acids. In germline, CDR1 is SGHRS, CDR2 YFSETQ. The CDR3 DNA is TGCGCCAGCAGCTTATTTTTTAGCGGGGAAGAGACCCAGTACTTC. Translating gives CASSLFFSGEETQYF.

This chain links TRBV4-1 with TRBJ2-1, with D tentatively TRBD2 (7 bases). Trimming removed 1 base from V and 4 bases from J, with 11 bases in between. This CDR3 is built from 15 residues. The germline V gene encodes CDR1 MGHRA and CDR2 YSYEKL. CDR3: CASSQGGGAYNEQFF. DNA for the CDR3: TGCGCCAGCAGCCAAGGGGGGGGGGCGTACAATGAGCAGTTCTTC.